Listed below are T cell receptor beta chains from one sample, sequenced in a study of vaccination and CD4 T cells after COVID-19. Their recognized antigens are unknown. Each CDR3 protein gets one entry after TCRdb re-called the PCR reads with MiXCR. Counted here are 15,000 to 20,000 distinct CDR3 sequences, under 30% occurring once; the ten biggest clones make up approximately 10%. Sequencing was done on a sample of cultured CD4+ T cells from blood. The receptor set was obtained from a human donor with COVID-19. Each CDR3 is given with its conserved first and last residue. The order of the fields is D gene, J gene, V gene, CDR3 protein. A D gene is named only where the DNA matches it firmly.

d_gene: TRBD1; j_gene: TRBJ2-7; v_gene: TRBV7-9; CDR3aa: CASSNRGGGYEQYF
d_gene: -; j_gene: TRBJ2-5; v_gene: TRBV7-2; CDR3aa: CASSSLSSQYF
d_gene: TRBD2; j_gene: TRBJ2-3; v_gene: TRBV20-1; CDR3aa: CSARGRASGATDTQYF
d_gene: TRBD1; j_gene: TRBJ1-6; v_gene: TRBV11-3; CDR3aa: CASSSRDRLNSPLHF
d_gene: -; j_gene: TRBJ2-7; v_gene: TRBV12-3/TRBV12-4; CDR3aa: CASSRAVTYEQYF
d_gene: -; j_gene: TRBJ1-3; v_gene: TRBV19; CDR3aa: CASSMLQAGNTIYF
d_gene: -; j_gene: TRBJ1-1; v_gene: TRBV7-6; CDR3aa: CASSSPRGFTEAFF
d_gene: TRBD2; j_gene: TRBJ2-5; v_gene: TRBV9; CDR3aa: CASSLRGSGGMQETQYF
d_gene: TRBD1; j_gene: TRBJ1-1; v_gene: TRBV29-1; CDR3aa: CSVGGTGLERNTEAFF
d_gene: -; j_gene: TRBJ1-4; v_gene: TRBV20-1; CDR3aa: CSATTWQAGTNEKLFF
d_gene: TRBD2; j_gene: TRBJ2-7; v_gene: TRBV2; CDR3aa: CASSPLAGAVYEQYF
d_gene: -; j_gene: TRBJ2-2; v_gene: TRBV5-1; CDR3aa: CASSQGLNTGELFF
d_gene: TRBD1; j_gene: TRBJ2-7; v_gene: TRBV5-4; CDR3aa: CASSSPGQGYEQYF
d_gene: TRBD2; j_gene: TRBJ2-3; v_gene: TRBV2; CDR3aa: CASSASGGAPDTQYF
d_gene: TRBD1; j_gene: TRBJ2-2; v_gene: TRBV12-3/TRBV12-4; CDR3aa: CASSPLTGVYTGELFF
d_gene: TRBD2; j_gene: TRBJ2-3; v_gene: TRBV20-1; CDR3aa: CSADKRLASTDTQYF
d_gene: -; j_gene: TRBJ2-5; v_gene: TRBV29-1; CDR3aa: CSVEGVTDQETQYF
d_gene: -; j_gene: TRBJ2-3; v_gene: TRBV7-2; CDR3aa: CASSLVGAGSTDTQYF
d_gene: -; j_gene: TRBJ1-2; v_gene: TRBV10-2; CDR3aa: CASRKSGRGDYGYTF
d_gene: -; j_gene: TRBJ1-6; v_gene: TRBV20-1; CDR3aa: CSATKMGSSYNSPLHF
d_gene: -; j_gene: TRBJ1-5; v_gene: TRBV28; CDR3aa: CASSGLFRAGGGQPQHF
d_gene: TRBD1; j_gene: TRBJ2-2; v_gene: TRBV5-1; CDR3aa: CATQGALNTGELFF
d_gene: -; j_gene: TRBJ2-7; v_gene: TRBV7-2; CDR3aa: CASSLVPSVEQYF
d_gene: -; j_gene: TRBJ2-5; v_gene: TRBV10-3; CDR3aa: CAISESRTPQETQYF
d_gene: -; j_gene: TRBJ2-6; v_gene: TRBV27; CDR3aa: CASRFRDRVGGANVLTF
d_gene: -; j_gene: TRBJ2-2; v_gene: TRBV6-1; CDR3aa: CASSEGGLGTGELFF
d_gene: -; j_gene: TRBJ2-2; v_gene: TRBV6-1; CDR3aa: CASRGPGGTGELFF
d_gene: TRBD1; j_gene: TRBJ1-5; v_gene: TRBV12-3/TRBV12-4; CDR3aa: CASSFGGGDRVQPQHF
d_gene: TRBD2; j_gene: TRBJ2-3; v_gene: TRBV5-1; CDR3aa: CASSPETSGGADTQYF
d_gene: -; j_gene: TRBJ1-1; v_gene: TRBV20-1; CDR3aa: CSARVAGLNTEAFF
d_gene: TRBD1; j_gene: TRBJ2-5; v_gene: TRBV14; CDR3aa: CASSQGFIRSQGVVVETQYF
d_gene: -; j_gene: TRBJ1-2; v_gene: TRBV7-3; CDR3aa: CASSPSRANYGYTF
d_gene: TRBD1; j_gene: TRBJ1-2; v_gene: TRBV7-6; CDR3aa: CASSVGQGYGYTF
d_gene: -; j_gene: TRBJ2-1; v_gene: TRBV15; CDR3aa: CATSRPTSSYNEQFF
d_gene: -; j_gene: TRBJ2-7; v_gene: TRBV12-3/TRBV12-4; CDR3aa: CASTQVGNEQYF
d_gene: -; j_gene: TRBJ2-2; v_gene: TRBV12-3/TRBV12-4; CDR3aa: CASSLDLNTGELFF